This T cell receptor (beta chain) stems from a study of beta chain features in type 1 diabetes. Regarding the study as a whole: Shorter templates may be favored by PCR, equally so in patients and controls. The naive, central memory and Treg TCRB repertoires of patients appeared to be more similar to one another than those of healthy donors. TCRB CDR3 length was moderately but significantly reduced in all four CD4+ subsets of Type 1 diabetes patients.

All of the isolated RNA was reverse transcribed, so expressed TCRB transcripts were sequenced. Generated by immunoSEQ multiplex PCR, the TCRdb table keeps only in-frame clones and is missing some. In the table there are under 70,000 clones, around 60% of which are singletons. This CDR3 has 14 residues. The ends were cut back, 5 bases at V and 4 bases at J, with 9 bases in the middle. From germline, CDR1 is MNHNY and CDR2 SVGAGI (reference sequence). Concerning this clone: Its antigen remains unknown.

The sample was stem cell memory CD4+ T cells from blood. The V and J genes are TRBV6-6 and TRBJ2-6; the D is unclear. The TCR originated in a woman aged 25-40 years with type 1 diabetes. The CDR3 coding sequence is TGTGCCAGCAGTAAAGAACGGGGGGCCAACGTCCTGACTTTC. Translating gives CASSKERGANVLTF.